This T cell receptor beta chain emerged from a study of CD8+ T cells in alopecia areata. It was cDNA, reverse transcribed from extracted RNA, that served as the sequencing template. The assay was immunoSEQ multiplex PCR, and TCRdb's table has in-frame clones only and misses some. Of approximately 150,000 clones listed, roughly 50% are singletons. The CDR3 has 16 amino acids. The germline CDR1 and CDR2 sequences are GTSNPN and SVGIG (reference sequence). V was clipped by 4 bases and J by 4 bases; unmatched bases: 9. The chain links TRBV30 to TRBJ2-2, with 10 bases fitting TRBD2. Sequencing input: CD4+ T cells sorted from blood. The TCR was taken from a human donor with alopecia areata. DNA for the CDR3: TGTGCCTGGAAGGCTAGCGGGAGATCTGGCACCGGGGAGCTGTTTTTT. As protein: CAWKASGRSGTGELFF.